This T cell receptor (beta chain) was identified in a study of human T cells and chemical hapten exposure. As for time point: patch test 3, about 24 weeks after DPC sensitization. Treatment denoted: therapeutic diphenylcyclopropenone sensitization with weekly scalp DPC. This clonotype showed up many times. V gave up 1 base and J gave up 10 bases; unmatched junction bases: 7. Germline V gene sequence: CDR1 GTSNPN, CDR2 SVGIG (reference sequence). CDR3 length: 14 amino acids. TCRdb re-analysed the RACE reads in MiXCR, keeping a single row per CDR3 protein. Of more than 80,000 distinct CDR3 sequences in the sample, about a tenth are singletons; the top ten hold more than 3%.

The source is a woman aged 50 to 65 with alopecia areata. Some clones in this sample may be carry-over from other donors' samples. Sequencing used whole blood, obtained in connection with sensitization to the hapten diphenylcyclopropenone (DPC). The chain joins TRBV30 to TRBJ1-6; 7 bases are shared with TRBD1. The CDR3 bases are TGTGCCTGGAGTGCCTACAGGGGTGGGTCACCCCTCCACTTT. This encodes CAWSAYRGGSPLHF.